Presented here are 30 T cell receptor beta chains from one specimen sequenced in a study of Tregs in tolerant kidney transplant recipients. Repertoires were generated with immunoSEQ multiplex PCR, while TCRdb's copy carries only in-frame clones and drops some. The data show 46,000 or so clones, roughly 89% seen once. What was sequenced was Tregs from blood. Receptors were obtained from a human donor in good health.

With regard to this clone: The junction departs from germline at one end; a sequencing error may be responsible. J is TRBJ2-7 and V is TRBV7-7; possible D gene TRBD2, 5 bases. In germline, CDR1 is SSHAT, CDR2 FNYEAQ (reference sequence). The CDR3 runs to 15 residues. The CDR3 loop is CASSLRPGSSYEQYF. CDR3 DNA: TGTGCTAGCAGCCTGAGGCCGGGGAGCTCCTACGAGCAGTACTTC.

The genes are TRBV5-1 and TRBJ1-2, with D possibly TRBD1 on 6 matching bases. The CDR3 length is 16 residues. The germline V and J ends were trimmed by 6 bases and 1 base, with 19 bases remaining between them. CDR1 and CDR2 (germline): SGHRS, YFSETQ. CDR3 sequence (DNA): TGCGCCAGCAATGTAGGACAGCCGGGGGTTAACTATGGCTACACCTTC. The encoded protein is CASNVGQPGVNYGYTF.

The chain links TRBV5-8 to TRBJ2-5; D not certain. TRBJ2-7 explains the end of the DNA better; the J call may be wrong. Germline CDR1 reads SGHTS; CDR2 reads YDEGEE. The CDR3 length is 13 residues. CDR3 region: CASSLPDQYEQYF. The CDR3 nucleotides read TGTGCCAGCAGCTTGCCGGACCAGTACGAGCAGTACTTC.

V gene TRBV6-5 combines with J gene TRBJ1-1; D unresolved. Per the germline V gene, CDR1 is MNHEY and CDR2 is SVGAGI. The V end was cut by 10 bases, the J end by 6 bases, with 18 bases between. CDR3 length: 13 residues. CDR3 in amino acids: CATTSRAGAEAFF. Here the CDR3 DNA reads TGTGCCACCACCTCACGGGCGGGCGCTGAAGCTTTCTTT.

This clone has just one count. The chain joins TRBV6-6 to TRBJ2-3, with a weak D call TRBD2 (6 bases). Deletions cut 6 bases from V and 2 bases from J, with 9 bases between. The length of the CDR3 is 13 residues. Germline assignment: CDR1 MNHNY and CDR2 SVGAGI (reference sequence). The CDR3 region is CASRASATDTQYF. The DNA for the CDR3 is TGTGCCAGCAGAGCTAGCGCCACAGATACGCAGTATTTT.

The V call is TRBV11-2, the J call TRBJ2-1; the D is unclear. The V end lost 5 bases, the J end lost 2 bases, and 7 bases lay between the germline ends. This CDR3 comprises 13 residues. Germline CDR1 is SGHAT and CDR2 is FQNNGV. Here the CDR3 DNA reads TGTGCCAGCAGCGCTAACACCTACAATGAGCAGTTCTTC. Residues: CASSANTYNEQFF.

The V gene is TRBV19, the J gene TRBJ2-3; TRBD2 matches 8 bases. The germline V gene encodes CDR1 LNHDA and CDR2 SQIVND (reference sequence). This CDR3 contains 17 residues. V was pared by 3 bases and J by 3 bases, with 11 bases of the junction left unmatched. CDR3 residues: CASSINGVRGGTDTQYF. In nucleotides, the CDR3 is TGTGCCAGTAGTATTAACGGAGTCCGGGGGGGGACAGATACGCAGTATTTT. Full variable domain (remainder filled in from reference TRBV19 and TRBJ2-3): DGGITQSPKYLFRKEGQNVTLSCEQNLNHDAMYWYRQDPGQGLRLIYYSQIVNDFQKGDIAEGYSVSREKKESFPLTVTSAQKNPTAFYLCASSINGVRGGTDTQYFGPGTRLTVL.

The chain couples TRBV18 to TRBJ2-1, with D perhaps assigned TRBD1 or TRBD2 (5 bases each). V lost 0 bases and J lost 6, with 21 bases in between. Germline assignment: CDR1 KGHSH and CDR2 LQKENI. There are 18 residues in the CDR3. The CDR3 protein is CASSPPFRAAVGSNEQFF. As DNA, the CDR3 is TGTGCCAGCTCACCACCGTTCAGGGCCGCTGTGGGGAGCAATGAGCAGTTCTTC.

Concerning this clone: The junction does not match germline at one end; this may be a read error. The chain uses TRBV18 and TRBJ2-5, with 7 bases identical to TRBD1. This CDR3 contains 14 residues. The germline CDR1 and CDR2 sequences are KGHSH and LQKENI. This chain's CDR3 is CASSPLGTDGTQYF. The CDR3 DNA reads TGTGCCAGCTCGCCACTCGGGACAGATGGGACCCAGTACTTC.

The chain is built from TRBV2 and TRBJ2-4; 7 bases are a match to TRBD2. The CDR3 is made up of 12 amino acids. V lost 8 bases, J lost 9 bases, and 7 bases stayed unmatched. Germline assignment: CDR1 SNHLY and CDR2 FYNNEI. CDR3 bases: TGTGCCAGCGGCACTAGCGAGGCCATTCAGTACTTC. This codes for CASGTSEAIQYF.

The chain combines TRBV7-8 with TRBJ1-2, with a possible D match to TRBD1 (5 bases). CDR3 size: 13 residues. Germline V gives CDR1 SGHVS, CDR2 FQNEAQ. V lost 3 bases, J lost 7 bases, and 12 bases lay in between. Written as DNA, the CDR3 is TGTGCCAGCAGCTTTGGCCAGGGTAGTGGCTACACCTTC. Residues: CASSFGQGSGYTF.

This chain uses TRBV5-1 with TRBJ1-6; 11 bases agree with TRBD1. The CDR3 is 20 amino acids. Germline CDR1 and CDR2: SGHRS and YFSETQ. The ends lost 4 bases at V and 0 bases at J; junction bases unmatched: 12. The CDR3 DNA reads as TGCGCCAGCAGCCTCGACCCCGGGACAGGGGGGAGCTCCTATAATTCACCCCTCCACTTT. Protein sequence: CASSLDPGTGGSSYNSPLHF. Full variable domain (remainder filled in from reference TRBV5-1 and TRBJ1-6): KAGVTQTPRYLIKTRGQQVTLSCSPISGHRSVSWYQQTPGQGLQFLFEYFSETQRNKGNFPGRFSGRQFSNSRSEMNVSTLELGDSALYLCASSLDPGTGGSSYNSPLHFGNGTRLTVT.

V is TRBV5-1 and J is TRBJ1-1; 7 nucleotides match TRBD1. The V segment lost 3 bases and the J segment 4 bases; nucleotides outside the gene matches: 6. The length of the CDR3 is 14 residues. Germline-derived CDR1 and CDR2 are SGHRS and YFSETQ. The CDR3 sequence is CASSWWTGSTEAFF. DNA of the CDR3: TGCGCCAGCAGCTGGTGGACAGGAAGCACTGAAGCTTTCTTT.

The chain couples TRBV15 to TRBJ2-3; D is perhaps TRBD1 (6 bases). CDR1 and CDR2 from the germline V gene are LNHNV and YYDKDF (reference sequence). Trimming stripped 1 base from V and 4 bases from J, with 15 bases between. The CDR3 is made up of 16 amino acids. Here the CDR3 reads CATSRGVQGLADTQYF. CDR3 nucleotide sequence: TGTGCCACCAGCAGAGGAGTTCAGGGGCTCGCAGATACGCAGTATTTT. Based on the CDR3 plus reference TRBV15 and TRBJ2-3, the full variable domain is DAMVIQNPRYQVTQFGKPVTLSCSQTLNHNVMYWYQQKSSQAPKLLFHYYDKDFNNEADTPDNFQSRRPNTSFCFLDIRSPGLGDTAMYLCATSRGVQGLADTQYFGPGTRLTVL.

The chain combines TRBV9 with TRBJ2-2; D perhaps matches TRBD1 (5 bases). Germline V gene lookup returns CDR1 SGDLS and CDR2 YYNGEE. Deletions cut 4 bases from V and 6 bases from J, with 19 bases between. CDR3 length: 16 amino acids. Here the CDR3 reads CASSLRQRTDAGELFF. The DNA of the CDR3 is TGTGCCAGCAGCCTTCGACAGAGAACGGATGCCGGGGAGCTGTTTTTT. The whole variable domain, filled in from reference TRBV9 and TRBJ2-2, reads DSGVTQTPKHLITATGQRVTLRCSPRSGDLSVYWYQQSLDQGLQFLIQYYNGEERAKGNILERFSAQQFPDLHSELNLSSLELGDSALYFCASSLRQRTDAGELFFGEGSRLTVL.

This sequence joins TRBV6-6 and TRBJ2-7, with D possibly TRBD1 on 5 matching bases. Deletions cut 7 bases from V and 0 bases from J, with 16 bases between. CDR3 size: 15 residues. The germline V gene has CDR1 MNHNY and CDR2 SVGAGI (reference sequence). CDR3 in amino acids: CASTHDRRNSYEQYF. CDR3 coding DNA: TGTGCCAGCACCCATGACAGACGAAACTCCTACGAGCAGTACTTC.

J is TRBJ2-7 and V is TRBV9; TRBD2 matches 11 bases. The germline V gene encodes CDR1 SGDLS and CDR2 YYNGEE. Unmatched junction bases numbered 9, after V lost 5 bases and J lost 5 bases. The CDR3 runs to 15 residues. The CDR3 sequence: CASSPLAGGPHEQYF. CDR3 DNA sequence: TGTGCCAGCAGTCCTCTAGCGGGAGGCCCCCACGAGCAGTACTTC.

A few counts support this clone. V usage is TRBV18 and J usage is TRBJ1-4; D uncertain. The V and J ends lost 2 bases and 4 bases respectively, with 5 bases between them. CDR3 length equals 13 residues. CDR1 and CDR2 (germline): KGHSH, LQKENI. For the CDR3, the DNA is TGTGCCAGCTCACCAAGCCTTAATGAAAAACTGTTTTTT. Protein: CASSPSLNEKLFF.

The chain uses TRBV19 and TRBJ2-7, with TRBD1 as a possible D gene (5 bases). The CDR3 extends over 13 amino acids. Trimming removed 9 bases at V and 0 bases at J, with 12 bases between. Germline CDR1 and CDR2: LNHDA and SQIVND (reference sequence). CDR3 nucleotides: TGTGCCAGCCGACAGAACCCCTCCTACGAGCAGTACTTC. It codes for CASRQNPSYEQYF.

This clone was detected once. This chain links TRBV6-1 with TRBJ2-1, with D uncertain. Germline V gives CDR1 MNHNS, CDR2 SASEGT. V was trimmed by 5 bases and J by 7 bases, leaving 6 bases between them. The CDR3 sequence is 11 residues long. The CDR3 sequence: CASSRGNEQFF. Here the CDR3 DNA reads TGTGCCAGCAGTCGAGGTAATGAGCAGTTCTTC.

V gene TRBV5-1 combines with J gene TRBJ2-1, with TRBD2 identical over 7 bases. Germline CDR1 reads SGHRS; CDR2 reads YFSETQ. V was pared by 5 bases and J by 7 bases, with 9 bases of the junction left unmatched. The CDR3 length is 14 residues. The CDR3, as DNA: TGCGCCAGCAGTTCTGGACTAGACGGAAATGAGCAGTTCTTC. This gives the protein CASSSGLDGNEQFF.

This chain uses TRBV6-6 with TRBJ2-2, with unresolved D. The ends were cut back, 1 base at V and 0 bases at J, with 3 bases in the middle. CDR3 size: 14 residues. Per the germline V gene, CDR1 is MNHNY and CDR2 is SVGAGI (reference sequence). This CDR3 is CASSYYSNTGELFF. The CDR3 DNA is TGTGCCAGCAGTTACTACTCGAACACCGGGGAGCTGTTTTTT.

The genes are TRBV5-1 and TRBJ1-6, with 8 positions matching TRBD1. CDR3 length: 13 amino acids. Unmatched junction bases numbered 4, after V lost 6 bases and J lost 8 bases. The germline V gene encodes CDR1 SGHRS and CDR2 YFSETQ. CDR3 DNA: TGCGCCAGCAATGACAGGGGTGATTCACCCCTCCACTTT. This gives the protein CASNDRGDSPLHF.

The rearrangement uses TRBV5-1 and TRBJ2-5, with TRBD2 identical over 7 bases. The V segment lost 0 bases and the J segment 7 bases; nucleotides outside the gene matches: 3. Germline CDR1 and CDR2: SGHRS and YFSETQ. The CDR3 spans 13 residues. The chain's CDR3 is CASSLGLAGTQYF. Written as DNA, the CDR3 is TGCGCCAGCAGCTTGGGACTAGCCGGGACCCAGTACTTC.

The genes are TRBV5-5 and TRBJ2-2, with unresolved D. CDR1 is SGHKS, CDR2 YYEKEE, per germline (reference sequence). The V gene lost 2 bases and the J gene lost 2 bases, with 7 bases spanning the gap. The CDR3 runs 14 residues. DNA of the CDR3: TGTGCCAGCAGCTTCCTAGGTAACACCGGGGAGCTGTTTTTT. The encoded protein is CASSFLGNTGELFF. The full variable domain, with the rest looked up from reference TRBV5-5 and TRBJ2-2, is DAGVTQSPTHLIKTRGQQVTLRCSPISGHKSVSWYQQVLGQGPQFIFQYYEKEERGRGNFPDRFSARQFPNYSSELNVNALLLGDSALYLCASSFLGNTGELFFGEGSRLTVL.

The chain uses TRBV19 and TRBJ2-7; D gene uncertain. The germline CDR1 and CDR2 sequences are LNHDA and SQIVND (reference sequence). The CDR3 totals 13 residues. V lost 3 bases and J 0 bases, leaving 6 bases between the germline ends. CDR3 sequence (DNA): TGTGCCAGTAGTATTCGGACCTCCTACGAGCAGTACTTC. As protein: CASSIRTSYEQYF.

This clone is a singleton in its sample. The chain links TRBV5-6 to TRBJ1-1; no clear D. The V gene lost 1 base and the J gene lost 0 bases, with 7 bases spanning the gap. CDR3 length: 14 amino acids. The germline V gene has CDR1 SGHDT and CDR2 YYEEEE. CDR3 sequence: CASSLIQLNTEAFF. The CDR3 DNA sequence: TGTGCCAGCAGCTTGATACAGTTGAACACTGAAGCTTTCTTT.

Of note for this clone: No conserved phenylalanine or tryptophan ends this CDR3, so it is likely a read error. This chain uses TRBV20-1 with TRBJ1-1; D unresolved. V lost 6 bases and J lost 6, with 11 bases in between. The CDR3 totals 11 residues. Germline lookup yields CDR1 DFQATT and CDR2 SNEGSKA (reference sequence). This chain's CDR3 is CSAPGPSEAFL. CDR3 DNA sequence: TGCAGTGCGCCAGGACCGTCTGAAGCTTTCCTT.

V usage is TRBV2 and J usage is TRBJ2-1, with TRBD2 as a possible D gene (6 bases). Germline CDR1 and CDR2: SNHLY and FYNNEI. V gave up 6 bases and J gave up 0 bases, with 18 bases separating them. The CDR3 contains 17 residues. CDR3 protein: CASSHRRDLSSYNEQFF. For the CDR3, the DNA is TGTGCCAGCAGCCACCGGAGGGACTTGAGCTCCTACAATGAGCAGTTCTTC.

This clone was seen only a few times. The chain carries TRBV5-6 and TRBJ1-2; D is unclear. Trimming cost V 5 bases and J 6 bases, with 11 bases left between them. The CDR3 sequence is 12 residues long. Germline V gives CDR1 SGHDT, CDR2 YYEEEE. The CDR3 sequence is CASSGPAHGYTF. The DNA for the CDR3 is TGTGCCAGCAGTGGTCCGGCGCATGGCTACACCTTC.